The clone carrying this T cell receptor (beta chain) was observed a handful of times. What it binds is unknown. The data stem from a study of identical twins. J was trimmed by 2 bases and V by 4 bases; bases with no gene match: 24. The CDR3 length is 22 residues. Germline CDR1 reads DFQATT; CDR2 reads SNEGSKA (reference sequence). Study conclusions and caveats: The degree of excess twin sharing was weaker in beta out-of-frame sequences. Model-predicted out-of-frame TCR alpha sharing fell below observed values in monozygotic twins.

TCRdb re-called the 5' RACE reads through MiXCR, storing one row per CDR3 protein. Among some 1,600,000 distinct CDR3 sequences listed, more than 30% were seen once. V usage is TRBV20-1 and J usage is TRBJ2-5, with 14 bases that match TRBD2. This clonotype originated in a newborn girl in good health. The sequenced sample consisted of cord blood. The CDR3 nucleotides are TGCAGTGCTACCGCCCCGGAGCCGGCCCTGACTAGCGGGAGGGTCCCACAAGAGACCCAGTACTTC. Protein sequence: CSATAPEPALTSGRVPQETQYF.